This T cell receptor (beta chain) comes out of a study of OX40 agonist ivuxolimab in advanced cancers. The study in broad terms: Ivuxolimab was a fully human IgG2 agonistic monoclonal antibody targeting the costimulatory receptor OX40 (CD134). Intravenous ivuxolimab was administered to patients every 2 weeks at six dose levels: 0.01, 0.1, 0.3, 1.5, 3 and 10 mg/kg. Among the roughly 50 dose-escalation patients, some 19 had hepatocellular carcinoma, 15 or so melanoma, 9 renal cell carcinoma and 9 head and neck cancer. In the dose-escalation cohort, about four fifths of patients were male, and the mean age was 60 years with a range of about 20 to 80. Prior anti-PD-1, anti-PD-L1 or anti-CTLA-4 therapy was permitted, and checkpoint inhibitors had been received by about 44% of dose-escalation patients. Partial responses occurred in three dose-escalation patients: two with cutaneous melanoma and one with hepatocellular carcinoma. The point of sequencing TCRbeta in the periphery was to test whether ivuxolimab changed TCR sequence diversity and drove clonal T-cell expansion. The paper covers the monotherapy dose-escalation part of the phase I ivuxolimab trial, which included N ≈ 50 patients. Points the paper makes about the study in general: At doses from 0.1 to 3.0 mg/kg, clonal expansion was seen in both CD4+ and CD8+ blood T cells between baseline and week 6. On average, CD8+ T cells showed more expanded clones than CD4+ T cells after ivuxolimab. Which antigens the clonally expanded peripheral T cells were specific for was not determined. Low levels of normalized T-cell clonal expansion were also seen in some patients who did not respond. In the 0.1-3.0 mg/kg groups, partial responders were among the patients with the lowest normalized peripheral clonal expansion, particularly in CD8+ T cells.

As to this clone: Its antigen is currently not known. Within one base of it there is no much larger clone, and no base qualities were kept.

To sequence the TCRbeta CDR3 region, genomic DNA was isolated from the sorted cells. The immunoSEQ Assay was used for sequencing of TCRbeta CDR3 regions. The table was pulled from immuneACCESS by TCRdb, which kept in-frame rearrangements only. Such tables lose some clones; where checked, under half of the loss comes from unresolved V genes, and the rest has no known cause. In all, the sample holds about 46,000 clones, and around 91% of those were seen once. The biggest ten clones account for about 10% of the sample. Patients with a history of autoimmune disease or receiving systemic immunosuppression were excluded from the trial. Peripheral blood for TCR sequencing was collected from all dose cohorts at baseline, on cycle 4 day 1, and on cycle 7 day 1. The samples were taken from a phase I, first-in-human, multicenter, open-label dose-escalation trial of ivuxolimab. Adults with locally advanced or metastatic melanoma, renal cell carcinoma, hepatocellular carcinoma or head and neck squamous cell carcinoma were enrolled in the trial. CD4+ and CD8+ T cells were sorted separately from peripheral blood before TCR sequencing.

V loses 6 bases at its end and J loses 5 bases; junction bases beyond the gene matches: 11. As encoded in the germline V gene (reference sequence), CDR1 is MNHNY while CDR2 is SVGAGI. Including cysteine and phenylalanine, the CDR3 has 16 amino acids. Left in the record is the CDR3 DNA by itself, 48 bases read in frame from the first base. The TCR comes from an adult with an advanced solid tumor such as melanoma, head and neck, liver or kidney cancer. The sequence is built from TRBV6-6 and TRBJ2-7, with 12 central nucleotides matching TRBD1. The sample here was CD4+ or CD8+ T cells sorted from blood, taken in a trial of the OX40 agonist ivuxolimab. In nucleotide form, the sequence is TGTGCCAGCAGCTATTTCGCCGGGACAGGGGGCGACGAGCAGTACTTC. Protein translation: CASSYFAGTGGDEQYF.